A single sample is the source of the 22 T cell receptor beta chains below, sequenced in a study of metastatic and nonmetastatic thyroid tumors. Until they underwent thyroid surgery, no patient had received any treatment. TCRdb re-clonotyped the PCR reads through MiXCR. The data hold around 8,000 clones, with under 30% observed a single time. What was sequenced was adjacent normal tissue. The receptors were sampled from a female donor with papillary thyroid cancer or a benign thyroid nodule (not recorded which). Some clones in this sample may be carry-over from other donors' samples.

The chain is built from TRBV24-1 and TRBJ1-5; no clear D gene. Germline V CDR1 and CDR2: KGHDR, SFDVKD. This CDR3 contains 16 residues. Deletions cut 3 bases from V and 3 bases from J, with 14 bases between. CDR3 region: CATSDGQLGNNQPQHF. In DNA form, the CDR3 reads TGTGCCACCAGTGATGGGCAGTTGGGAAACAATCAGCCCCAGCATTTT.

This clone has more than one count but fewer than ten. V usage is TRBV6-2 or TRBV6-3 and J usage is TRBJ1-4, with 7 bases identical to TRBD1. The CDR3 length is 16 residues. Germline CDR1 and CDR2: MNHEY and SVGEGT. Trimming took 0 bases from V and 2 from J; bases not matched to a gene: 3. The CDR3: CASSYSPTGTNEKLFF. CDR3 DNA: TGTGCCAGCAGTTACTCACCGACAGGGACTAATGAAAAACTGTTTTTT.

A single count supports this clone. This chain uses TRBV3-1 with TRBJ1-2; no clear D gene. The CDR3 contains 13 residues. V lost 1 base to trimming and J lost 5 bases, with 8 bases between them. Germline V lookup: CDR1 LGHDT, CDR2 YNNKEL (reference sequence). CDR3 protein: CASSQAPRYGYTF. CDR3 sequence (DNA): TGTGCCAGCAGCCAAGCACCGAGATATGGCTACACCTTC. Filled out from reference TRBV3-1 and TRBJ1-2, the complete variable domain reads DTAVSQTPKYLVTQMGNDKSIKCEQNLGHDTMYWYKQDSKKFLKIMFSYNNKELIINETVPNRFSPKSPDKAHLNLHINSLELGDSAVYFCASSQAPRYGYTFGSGTRLTVV.

This clone turned up a few times. V usage is TRBV30 and J usage is TRBJ1-1; 7 bases align to TRBD1. V gave up 1 base and J gave up 0 bases; unmatched junction bases: 5. There are 15 residues in the CDR3. Per germline, CDR1 GTSNPN and CDR2 SVGIG (reference sequence). The CDR3 here is CAWSGQGVLNTEAFF. CDR3 bases: TGTGCCTGGAGTGGACAGGGAGTGTTGAACACTGAAGCTTTCTTT.

The chain carries TRBV12-5 and TRBJ2-5; 7 nucleotides line up with TRBD1. V gave up 1 base and J gave up 2 bases; unmatched junction bases: 7. CDR3 length equals 16 residues. Germline V lookup: CDR1 LGHNT, CDR2 FRNRAP. The CDR3 nucleotides read TGTGCTAGTGGTTTGGGTCAGGGACAGCATCAAGAGACCCAGTACTTC. This encodes CASGLGQGQHQETQYF.

This clone appeared a few times. The rearrangement joins TRBV6-1 to TRBJ2-7; TRBD1 might be the D (7 bases). Trimming cost V 7 bases and J 3 bases, with 13 bases left between them. CDR1 is MNHNS and CDR2 is SASEGT in the germline V gene. The CDR3 runs 13 residues. CDR3 region: CASKQGEVYEQYF. The CDR3, as DNA: TGTGCCAGCAAGCAGGGGGAGGTCTACGAGCAGTACTTC.

By share, this clone counts as large. This chain joins TRBV4-1 and TRBJ2-2; D remains unclear. The V end lost 0 bases, the J end lost 5 bases, and 10 bases lay between the germline ends. This CDR3 spans 15 amino acids. Germline CDR1 and CDR2: MGHRA and YSYEKL. In nucleotides, the CDR3 is TGCGCCAGCAGCCAAGATCGGGCCGTAACCGGGGAGCTGTTTTTT. Its protein is CASSQDRAVTGELFF.

The V gene is TRBV15, the J gene TRBJ1-2; D gene uncertain. Between the trimmed V and J ends, which lost 1 base and 3 bases, there was a span of 12 bases. The CDR3 is made up of 15 amino acids. The germline gives CDR1 LNHNV, CDR2 YYDKDF (reference sequence). This CDR3 reads CATSRGTDGHYGYTF. The CDR3 nucleotides are TGTGCCACCAGCAGAGGAACGGACGGACACTATGGCTACACCTTC.

Judged by abundance, this clone is medium-sized (0.01 to 0.1%). The chain carries TRBV7-9 and TRBJ1-1, with 8 bases aligning to TRBD1. The V gene end was trimmed by 5 bases and the J gene end by 11 bases; junction bases not matched to a gene: 10. CDR3 length: 13 residues. Looked up from germline, CDR1 is SEHNR and CDR2 is FQNEAQ (reference sequence). Here the CDR3 DNA reads TGTGCCAGCAGCCCAGGGAACAGGGGGAGGGCTTTCTTT. It codes for CASSPGNRGRAFF.

The chain links TRBV11-2 to TRBJ1-3; D unclear. The germline V gene encodes CDR1 SGHAT and CDR2 FQNNGV. The CDR3 sequence is 13 residues long. V gave up 2 bases and J gave up 16 bases, with 18 bases separating them. The CDR3 is CASSLPVVGGPYF. DNA for the CDR3: TGTGCCAGCAGCTTACCCGTCGTAGGCGGCCCCTATTTT. Full variable domain (missing parts from reference TRBV11-2 and TRBJ1-3): EAGVAQSPRYKIIEKRQSVAFWCNPISGHATLYWYQQILGQGPKLLIQFQNNGVVDDSQLPKDRFSAERLKGVDSTLKIQPAKLEDSAVYLCASSLPVVGGPYFGEGSWLTVV.

The V gene is TRBV15, the J gene TRBJ2-7; 14 positions agree with TRBD2. The CDR3 is made up of 16 amino acids. J gave up 9 bases and V 0 bases, and 7 bases lay outside the gene matches. Germline V lookup: CDR1 LNHNV, CDR2 YYDKDF (reference sequence). The CDR3 region has the DNA TGTGCCACCAGCAGAGAGCCGGGACTAGCGGGAGCGGCGCAGTACTTC. As protein: CATSREPGLAGAAQYF.

The J gene is TRBJ2-7, the V gene TRBV20-1, with 15 bases that match TRBD2. The junction had 12 bases not matched to a gene; V was cut back by 4 bases and J by 5 bases. This CDR3 is 17 amino acids long. Germline loops: CDR1 DFQATT, CDR2 SNEGSKA (reference sequence). The CDR3 sequence: CSATNGTSGRSVNEQYF. The CDR3 DNA reads TGCAGTGCTACCAACGGGACTAGCGGGAGGTCCGTTAACGAGCAGTACTTC.

This clone qualifies as medium-sized (0.01 to 0.1%). The chain employs TRBV5-1 and TRBJ1-1; the D is unclear. Germline values: CDR1 SGHRS, CDR2 YFSETQ. The V end was cut by 2 bases, the J end by 3 bases, with 14 bases between. CDR3 size: 15 residues. CDR3 DNA: TGCGCCAGCAGCTTAAAACCCGCCGGGGACACTGAAGCTTTCTTT. It is translated as CASSLKPAGDTEAFF.

The rearrangement links TRBV12-3 or TRBV12-4 to TRBJ2-3, with 9 bases matching TRBD2. V lost 7 bases to trimming and J lost 3 bases; unmatched junction nucleotides: 11. This CDR3 has 16 amino acids. CDR3 DNA sequence: TGTGCCAGCACCTTGAGGGCGGGAGGGCCAACAGATACGCAGTATTTT. It yields the protein CASTLRAGGPTDTQYF.

In its sample, this clone was seen many times. The chain couples TRBV5-1 to TRBJ2-5; D not resolved. Germline loops: CDR1 SGHRS, CDR2 YFSETQ. Trimming took 0 bases from V and 2 from J, leaving 8 bases between them. The CDR3 consists of 14 residues. The CDR3 is CASSLAATQETQYF. The CDR3 DNA is TGCGCCAGCAGCTTGGCAGCTACACAAGAGACCCAGTACTTC.

V is TRBV11-2 and J is TRBJ1-1; D remains unclear. V lost 1 base, J lost 4 bases, and 7 bases lay in between. The CDR3 is made up of 13 amino acids. Germline CDR1 reads SGHAT; CDR2 reads FQNNGV. This CDR3 is CASSLGAATEAFF. CDR3 nucleotides: TGTGCCAGCAGCTTAGGGGCTGCCACTGAAGCTTTCTTT.

The chain combines TRBV11-3 with TRBJ1-1; D gene uncertain. Germline loops: CDR1 SGHNT, CDR2 YENEEA. Trimming removed 3 bases at V and 4 bases at J, with 12 bases between. This CDR3 comprises 14 residues. The CDR3 region is CASSLVRRPTEAFF. The CDR3 region has the DNA TGTGCCAGCAGCTTGGTCAGGAGGCCCACTGAAGCTTTCTTT.

This clone was seen a few times. The chain uses TRBV20-1 and TRBJ2-7; D gene unclear. The CDR3 has 14 residues. V was pared by 0 bases and J by 3 bases, with 12 bases between. Germline CDR1 reads DFQATT; CDR2 reads SNEGSKA (reference sequence). In nucleotides, the CDR3 is TGCAGTGCTAGAGATAGGGTGGGTAACTACGAGCAGTACTTC. Translation gives CSARDRVGNYEQYF.

This rearrangement joins TRBV5-1 to TRBJ2-7, with D possibly being TRBD1 (6 bases). Trimming removed 5 bases at V and 7 bases at J, with 16 bases between. CDR1 is SGHRS, CDR2 YFSETQ, per germline. CDR3 length equals 13 residues. Here the CDR3 reads CASSLRIQGEQYF. In DNA form, the CDR3 reads TGCGCCAGCAGTTTAAGGATTCAGGGGGAGCAGTACTTC.

By sample share, this clone is medium-sized. A read error may account for a junction end that differs from germline. V gene TRBV12-5 combines with J gene TRBJ2-3; D is uncertain. CDR3 length: 13 residues. The germline V gene has CDR1 LGHNT and CDR2 FRNRAP. CDR3 sequence reads: CASGLDLGRPYHF. CDR3 coding DNA: TGTGCTAGTGGTTTGGATTTGGGCAGGCCTTACCACTTT. The variable domain in full, completed from reference TRBV12-5 and TRBJ2-3, reads DARVTQTPRHKVTEMGQEVTMRCQPILGHNTVFWYRQTMMQGLELLAYFRNRAPLDDSGMPKDRFSAEMPDATLATLKIQPSEPRDSAVYFCASGLDLGRPYHFGPGTRLTVL.

This clone was observed a handful of times. The V gene is TRBV11-2, the J gene TRBJ2-1, with 10 bases lining up with TRBD1. Germline CDR1 is SGHAT and CDR2 is FQNNGV. CDR3 length: 16 residues. Trimming at V came to 5 bases and at J to 9 bases, leaving 13 bases not matched to a gene. CDR3 loop: CASSLGGQGSTGEQFF. DNA of the CDR3: TGTGCCAGCAGCCTTGGGGGACAGGGGAGTACAGGTGAGCAGTTCTTC.

The chain links TRBV6-1 to TRBJ1-3; 7 nucleotides line up with TRBD1. J lost 0 bases, V lost 6 bases, and 2 bases had no gene match. Germline assignment: CDR1 MNHNS and CDR2 SASEGT. The CDR3 spans 14 residues. CDR3 DNA: TGTGCCAGCAGGACAGGGTCCTCTGGAAACACCATATATTTT. Translated, it gives CASRTGSSGNTIYF.